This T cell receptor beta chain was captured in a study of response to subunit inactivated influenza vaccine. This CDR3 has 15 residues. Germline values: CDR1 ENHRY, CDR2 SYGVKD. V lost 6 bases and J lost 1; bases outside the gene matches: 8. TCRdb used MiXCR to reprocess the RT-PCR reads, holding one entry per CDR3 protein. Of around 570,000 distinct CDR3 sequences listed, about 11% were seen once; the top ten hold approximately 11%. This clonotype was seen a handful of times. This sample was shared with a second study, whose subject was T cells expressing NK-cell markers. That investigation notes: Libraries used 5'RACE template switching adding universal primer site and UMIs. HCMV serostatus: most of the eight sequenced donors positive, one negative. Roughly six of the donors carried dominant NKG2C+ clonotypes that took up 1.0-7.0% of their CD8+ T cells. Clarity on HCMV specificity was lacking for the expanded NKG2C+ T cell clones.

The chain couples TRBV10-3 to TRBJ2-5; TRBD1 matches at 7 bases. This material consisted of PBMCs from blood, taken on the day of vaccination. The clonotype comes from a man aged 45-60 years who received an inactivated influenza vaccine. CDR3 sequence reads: CAISRTGTVQETQYF. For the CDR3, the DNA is TGTGCCATCAGCCGCACCGGGACAGTCCAAGAGACCCAGTACTTC.